This T cell receptor beta chain derives from a study of CD8+CD57+ T cells in acquired aplastic anemia. As for the study in general: Sorted CD4+ and CD8+ cells gave an average of approximately 3 ug of DNA. Findings and caveats of the study: Controls did not differ significantly from patients in CD8+ Simpson's diversity. Overlapping CD8+ CDR3 repertoires of patients and controls contained approximately 28 shared sequences.

Whoever was chosen for sequencing had shown CD8+CD57+ cell expansion by flow cytometry. Prior therapy had not been administered to any patient at the time of blood sampling. This clonotype has ten or more counts. Its antigen remains unidentified. Genomic DNA templated the TCR beta VDJ and CDR3 profiling. TCRdb called the reads again in MiXCR, with one record for every CDR3 protein. The sample consists of some 160,000 distinct CDR3 sequences, around 50% of them appearing once. CDR3 length: 16 residues. V lost 5 bases and J 5 bases, leaving 18 bases between the germline ends. Per germline, CDR1 SGHTA and CDR2 FQGNSA.

The sequence was obtained from a human donor with aplastic anemia. What was sequenced was sorted CD4+, CD8+, or CD8+CD57+ T cells (not recorded which) from PBMCs. The rearrangement links TRBV7-2 to TRBJ2-2; D is possibly TRBD2 (6 bases). CDR3 sequence reads: CASSRQVGSGTGELFF. The CDR3 coding sequence is TGTGCCAGCAGCAGGCAAGTTGGTAGCGGAACCGGGGAGCTGTTTTTT.